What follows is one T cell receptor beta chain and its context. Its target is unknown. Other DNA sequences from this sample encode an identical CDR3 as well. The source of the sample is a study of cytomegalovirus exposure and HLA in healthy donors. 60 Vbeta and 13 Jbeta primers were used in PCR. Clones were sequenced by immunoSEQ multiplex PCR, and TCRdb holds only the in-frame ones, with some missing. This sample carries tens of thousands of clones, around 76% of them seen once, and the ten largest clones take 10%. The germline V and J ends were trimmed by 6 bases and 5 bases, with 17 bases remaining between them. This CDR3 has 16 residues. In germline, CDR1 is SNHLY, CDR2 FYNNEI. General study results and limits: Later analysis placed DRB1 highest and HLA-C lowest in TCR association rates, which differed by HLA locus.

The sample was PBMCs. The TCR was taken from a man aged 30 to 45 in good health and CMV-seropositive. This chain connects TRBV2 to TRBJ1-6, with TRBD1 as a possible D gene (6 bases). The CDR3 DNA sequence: TGTGCCAGCAGCGAAAGACACCAGGGGAATAATTCACCCCTCCACTTT. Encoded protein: CASSERHQGNNSPLHF.